These 20 T cell receptor beta chains were sequenced from one sample in a study of blood T cell repertoires in COVID-19. The method was immunoSEQ multiplex PCR; TCRdb's version includes in-frame clones alone and lacks a portion of them. Of 200,000 to 250,000 clones listed, roughly 88% were seen once; the top ten hold 3% to 4%. Sequencing input: PBMCs or T cells enriched from blood (not recorded which). These receptors came from a woman aged 25 to 45 who had been exposed to COVID-19.

CDR3: CASSPSISAFF. The CDR3 nucleotides are TGTGCCAGCTCACCTTCTATATCGGCTTTCTTT. This chain joins TRBV18 and TRBJ1-1; D remains unclear. The CDR3 loop spans 11 amino acids. From germline, CDR1 is KGHSH and CDR2 LQKENI. V gave up 3 bases and J gave up 11 bases, with 10 bases separating them.

The sample holds one count of this clone. V and J are TRBV5-1 and TRBJ1-2; 7 bases match TRBD1. The CDR3 is 15 residues long. The V gene end was trimmed by 0 bases and the J gene end by 4 bases; junction bases not matched to a gene: 6. CDR1 SGHRS and CDR2 YFSETQ come from the germline V gene. The CDR3 protein is CASSLDVTGAYGYTF. The CDR3 nucleotides are TGCGCCAGCAGCTTGGATGTTACAGGGGCCTATGGCTACACCTTC.

This clone has just one count. This chain uses TRBV7-9 with TRBJ1-3; 7 bases map to TRBD1. The V and J ends lost 4 bases and 0 bases, in that order; junction bases with no gene match: 6. This CDR3 comprises 16 residues. Germline CDR1 SEHNR, CDR2 FQNEAQ (reference sequence). CDR3 nucleotides: TGTGCCAGCAGCTCGAGACGGACAGGCTCTGGAAACACCATATATTTT. Its translation: CASSSRRTGSGNTIYF.

The chain is built from TRBV10-2 and TRBJ1-5; D is uncertain. From germline, CDR1 is WSHSY and CDR2 SAAADI. The CDR3 length is 16 residues. V was clipped by 1 base and J by 6 bases, with 16 bases between them. The CDR3, as DNA: TGCGCCAGCAGTGAGTGGCAAGGGAGAGGTACTCAGCCCCAGCATTTT. The encoded protein is CASSEWQGRGTQPQHF.

The chain recombines TRBV2 with TRBJ1-5, with a tentative D call TRBD1 (6 bases). V shed 1 base and J shed 1 base, with 8 bases lying between them. The CDR3 runs 15 residues. The germline gives CDR1 SNHLY, CDR2 FYNNEI. CDR3 sequence (DNA): TGTGCCAGCAGTGAAGAGGGGGTAAGCAATCAGCCCCAGCATTTT. It is translated as CASSEEGVSNQPQHF.

This chain uses TRBV4-1 with TRBJ1-4, with a tentative D call TRBD1 (5 bases). CDR3 size: 16 residues. The V and J ends lost 1 base and 3 bases respectively, with 12 bases between them. Looked up from germline, CDR1 is MGHRA and CDR2 is YSYEKL. CDR3 sequence reads: CASSQGVDSSNEKLFF. CDR3 coding DNA: TGCGCCAGCAGCCAAGGAGTTGACAGCTCTAATGAAAAACTGTTTTTT.

The CDR3 sequence: CASSLGGPEAFF. CDR3 nucleotides: TGTGCCAGCAGTTTAGGAGGACCTGAAGCTTTCTTT. The chain couples TRBV28 to TRBJ1-1; D is uncertain. V lost 2 bases and J lost 6, with 7 bases in between. CDR1 MDHEN and CDR2 SYDVKM come from the germline V gene. This CDR3 has 12 amino acids. The entire variable domain, with the rest obtained from reference TRBV28 and TRBJ1-1, is as follows: DVKVTQSSRYLVKRTGEKVFLECVQDMDHENMFWYRQDPGLGLRLIYFSYDVKMKEKGDIPEGYSVSREKKERFSLILESASTNQTSMYLCASSLGGPEAFFGQGTRLTVV.

The chain has TRBV11-2 and TRBJ2-2, with 7 bases aligning to TRBD1. Losses at the gene ends were 5 bases for V and 4 bases for J; bases not matched to a gene: 4. In germline, CDR1 is SGHAT, CDR2 FQNNGV. CDR3 length: 14 amino acids. In nucleotides, the CDR3 is TGTGCCAGCAGCAAGGGACAGTCCACCGGGGAGCTGTTTTTT. It codes for CASSKGQSTGELFF.

V usage is TRBV5-6 and J usage is TRBJ2-2, with TRBD1 identical over 7 bases. Trimming cost V 1 base and J 7 bases; bases outside gene matches: 7. Germline CDR1 SGHDT, CDR2 YYEEEE. The CDR3 sequence is 15 residues long. In nucleotides, the CDR3 is TGTGCCAGCAGCTTGATAGGGGGCCTCGGCGGGGAGCTGTTTTTT. This codes for CASSLIGGLGGELFF.

The chain employs TRBV19 and TRBJ1-5; TRBD1 matches 8 bases. The CDR3 contains 14 residues. V lost 4 bases and J lost 2; bases outside the gene matches: 1. Germline values: CDR1 LNHDA, CDR2 SQIVND (reference sequence). This CDR3 reads CASSRQGRNQPQHF. In nucleotides, the CDR3 is TGTGCCAGTAGTAGACAGGGGCGCAATCAGCCCCAGCATTTT.

The chain recombines TRBV11-2 with TRBJ1-2; maybe TRBD1 (6 bases). The V end was cut by 6 bases, the J end by 4 bases, with 15 bases between. The germline gives CDR1 SGHAT, CDR2 FQNNGV. This CDR3 has 14 residues. CDR3 DNA sequence: TGTGCCAGCAGGCCTACAGGGAGCGCCTATGGCTACACCTTC. Translating gives CASRPTGSAYGYTF.

This sequence joins TRBV30 and TRBJ1-5, with a weak D call TRBD1 (5 bases). Germline assignment: CDR1 GTSNPN and CDR2 SVGIG (reference sequence). V shed 4 bases and J shed 6 bases, with 16 bases lying between them. This CDR3 has 14 residues. CDR3 sequence reads: CAWKHQGSSQPQHF. The CDR3 bases are TGTGCCTGGAAACATCAGGGAAGTTCTCAGCCCCAGCATTTT.

The chain is built from TRBV10-3 and TRBJ2-5; 13 nucleotides line up with TRBD2. Per the germline V gene, CDR1 is ENHRY and CDR2 is SYGVKD. With V trimmed by 10 bases and J by 5 bases, 10 bases remained unmatched. This CDR3 region has 15 residues. The CDR3 DNA reads as TGTGCCACGCAAGGGACTAGCGGGGCTGGGGAGACCCAGTACTTC. This encodes CATQGTSGAGETQYF.

This chain joins TRBV7-2 and TRBJ1-4, with D maybe TRBD1 (6 bases). Germline CDR1 reads SGHTA; CDR2 reads FQGNSA. The CDR3 loop spans 15 amino acids. The V end was cut by 2 bases, the J end by 8 bases, with 15 bases between. CDR3 sequence: CASSLKTGGGEKLFF. As DNA, the CDR3 is TGTGCCAGCAGCTTAAAGACGGGGGGCGGCGAAAAACTGTTTTTT.

The chain couples TRBV19 to TRBJ1-5; D might be TRBD1 (5 bases). V lost 3 bases and J 0 bases, leaving 9 bases between the germline ends. Looked up from germline, CDR1 is LNHDA and CDR2 is SQIVND (reference sequence). This CDR3 has 15 residues. CDR3 coding DNA: TGTGCCAGTAGTATGACAGTAAATAGCAATCAGCCCCAGCATTTT. Amino acids: CASSMTVNSNQPQHF.

The chain combines TRBV7-9 with TRBJ2-3, with D maybe TRBD2 (5 bases). This CDR3 comprises 13 residues. Germline-derived CDR1 and CDR2 are SEHNR and FQNEAQ (reference sequence). V was pared by 3 bases and J by 6 bases, with 10 bases between. CDR3 amino acids: CASSLDLSDTQYF. The DNA for the CDR3 is TGTGCCAGCAGCTTGGACTTGTCGGATACGCAGTATTTT.

The chain is built from TRBV4-2 and TRBJ2-3; 8 bases align to TRBD2. This CDR3 is 16 amino acids long. The ends lost 1 base at V and 2 bases at J; junction bases unmatched: 5. CDR1 is LGHNA, CDR2 YNFKEQ, per germline. DNA of the CDR3: TGTGCCAGCAGCCAAGGGGGACTAGACTTCACAGATACGCAGTATTTT. Translation gives CASSQGGLDFTDTQYF.

The chain employs TRBV19 and TRBJ1-1; 7 positions agree with TRBD1. Germline V CDR1 and CDR2: LNHDA, SQIVND (reference sequence). The CDR3 totals 14 residues. Trimming took 7 bases from V and 4 from J; bases not matched to a gene: 9. The CDR3 sequence: CASTKRTGFTEAFF. The CDR3 nucleotides are TGTGCCAGTACCAAACGGACAGGTTTCACTGAAGCTTTCTTT.

The chain recombines TRBV6-1 with TRBJ2-5; 12 bases are a match to TRBD2. Germline V gene data show CDR1 as MNHNS and CDR2 as SASEGT. The CDR3 consists of 17 residues. V was clipped by 4 bases and J by 5 bases; unmatched bases: 11. CDR3 nucleotide sequence: TGTGCCAGCAGTGTAAAGTGGGGACTAGCGGGTCAGGAGACCCAGTACTTC. It translates to CASSVKWGLAGQETQYF.

V gene TRBV30 combines with J gene TRBJ2-7, with TRBD1 matching over 7 bases. V was pared by 5 bases and J by 12 bases, with 10 bases of the junction left unmatched. CDR3 length: 11 residues. Germline V lookup: CDR1 GTSNPN, CDR2 SVGIG (reference sequence). CDR3 in amino acids: CAWFAQGRGYF. Here the CDR3 DNA reads TGTGCCTGGTTTGCACAGGGGCGAGGGTACTTC. Variable domain in full (rest from reference TRBV30 and TRBJ2-7): SQTIHQWPATLVQPVGSPLSLECTVEGTSNPNLYWYRQAAGRGLQLLFYSVGIGQISSEVPQNLSASRPQDRQFILSSKKLLLSDSGFYLCAWFAQGRGYFGPGTRLTVT.